These 27 T cell receptor beta chains were sequenced from one sample in a study of blood T cell repertoires in COVID-19. Sequencing used immunoSEQ multiplex PCR; TCRdb keeps in-frame clones, though not all of them. The table lists 200,000 to 250,000 clones, 80% to 85% of them singletons. The material sequenced was peripheral blood. The receptors were sampled from a woman aged 80 or older with active or convalescent COVID-19.

The chain couples TRBV7-2 to TRBJ2-3, with no clear D. The CDR3 is 15 amino acids. Looked up from germline, CDR1 is SGHTA and CDR2 is FQGNSA. V lost 1 base to trimming and J lost 3 bases, with 11 bases between them. CDR3 loop: CASSLGAEITDTQYF. CDR3 coding DNA: TGTGCCAGCAGCTTAGGGGCCGAAATAACAGATACGCAGTATTTT.

V is TRBV5-1 and J is TRBJ1-4; 8 positions agree with TRBD1. Germline V gene sequence: CDR1 SGHRS, CDR2 YFSETQ. The CDR3 has 16 residues. V trimming: 4 bases; J trimming: 5 bases; junction bases outside the gene matches: 10. The CDR3, as DNA: TGCGCCAGCAGCCCAAACCGGGACAGGAGGAATGAAAAACTGTTTTTT. It translates to CASSPNRDRRNEKLFF. The whole variable domain, remainder taken from reference TRBV5-1 and TRBJ1-4, is KAGVTQTPRYLIKTRGQQVTLSCSPISGHRSVSWYQQTPGQGLQFLFEYFSETQRNKGNFPGRFSGRQFSNSRSEMNVSTLELGDSALYLCASSPNRDRRNEKLFFGSGTQLSVL.

The chain links TRBV11-2 to TRBJ1-1; D might be TRBD1 (5 bases). Trimming removed 5 bases at V and 1 base at J, with 11 bases between. This CDR3 is 14 amino acids long. The germline CDR1 and CDR2 sequences are SGHAT and FQNNGV. The CDR3 loop is CASSLGHSNTEAFF. The CDR3 DNA sequence: TGTGCCAGCAGCCTCGGACACTCGAACACTGAAGCTTTCTTT.

The CDR3: CASSSDREYQPQHF. The CDR3 coding sequence is TGTGCCAGCTCCAGTGACAGGGAGTATCAGCCCCAGCATTTT. The chain couples TRBV18 to TRBJ1-5; TRBD1 matches 7 bases. The CDR3 totals 14 residues. Germline V gives CDR1 KGHSH, CDR2 LQKENI. V shed 6 bases and J 5 bases; nucleotides not matched to a gene: 7.

This chain uses TRBV6-2 or TRBV6-3 with TRBJ1-2; D remains unclear. V was pared by 2 bases and J by 4 bases, with 14 bases between. Looked up from germline, CDR1 is MNHEY and CDR2 is SVGEGT. The CDR3 is 15 residues long. CDR3 sequence (DNA): TGTGCCAGCAGTTACCGTGCGGGGTCCCGCTATGGCTACACCTTC. As protein: CASSYRAGSRYGYTF.

The CDR3 DNA follows: TGTGCCAGCAGCCCCCCCTCGGCAGATACGCAGTATTTT. Translation: CASSPPSADTQYF. The rearrangement uses TRBV7-3 and TRBJ2-3, with unresolved D. There are 13 residues in the CDR3. The germline V and J ends were trimmed by 5 bases and 4 bases, with 10 bases remaining between them. Looked up from germline, CDR1 is SGHTA and CDR2 is FQGTGA.

The chain is built from TRBV5-4 and TRBJ2-1; D is undetermined. The CDR3 extends over 12 amino acids. Germline CDR1 and CDR2: SGHNT and YYREEE (reference sequence). Trimming took off 5 bases at V and 0 bases at J, with 3 bases between the two ends. The DNA of the CDR3 is TGTGCCAGCAGTATCTCCTACAATGAGCAGTTCTTC. Translated, it gives CASSISYNEQFF.

J is TRBJ1-3 and V is TRBV6-5, with no clear D. Trimming took 0 bases from V and 1 from J, leaving 10 bases between them. This CDR3 spans 16 amino acids. CDR1 is MNHEY, CDR2 SVGAGI, per germline. CDR3 amino acids: CASSYSLTQSGNTIYF. In nucleotides, the CDR3 is TGTGCCAGCAGTTACTCTCTTACACAGTCTGGAAACACCATATATTTT.

This chain links TRBV29-1 with TRBJ1-1; D unclear. V shed 4 bases and J shed 4 bases, with 22 bases lying between them. CDR1 SQVTM and CDR2 ANQGSEA come from the germline V gene. The CDR3 covers 16 residues. The CDR3 bases are TGCAGCGTTGTCGGGTCGGGTCGTTCGTTGAGCACTGAAGCTTTCTTT. It translates to CSVVGSGRSLSTEAFF.

This chain uses TRBV11-3 with TRBJ2-3; tentatively, D is TRBD1 (6 bases). The CDR3 is 16 residues long. V gave up 3 bases and J gave up 0 bases, with 13 bases separating them. Looked up from germline, CDR1 is SGHNT and CDR2 is YENEEA. This CDR3 is CASSFGRTASTDTQYF. CDR3 coding DNA: TGTGCCAGCAGCTTTGGCCGGACAGCTAGCACAGATACGCAGTATTTT.

This clone is a singleton in its sample. This sequence joins TRBV7-9 and TRBJ1-5, with D tentatively TRBD1 (5 bases). The V and J ends lost 4 bases and 0 bases respectively, with 16 bases between them. Germline loops: CDR1 SEHNR, CDR2 FQNEAQ (reference sequence). The CDR3 consists of 17 residues. The CDR3 sequence is CASSSREGLYSNQPQHF. The DNA of the CDR3 is TGTGCCAGCAGCTCAAGGGAGGGACTCTATAGCAATCAGCCCCAGCATTTT.

This clone appeared a few times. The J gene is TRBJ2-1, the V gene TRBV11-3, with D perhaps matching TRBD2 (5 bases). CDR1 is SGHNT, CDR2 YENEEA, per germline. Between the trimmed V and J ends, which lost 5 bases and 3 bases, there was a span of 14 bases. This CDR3 has 15 amino acids. CDR3 coding DNA: TGTGCCAGCAGCACCCTCGTGGCGGGCTACAATGAGCAGTTCTTC. Encoded protein: CASSTLVAGYNEQFF.

The genes are TRBV6-5 and TRBJ2-7; 9 bases are shared with TRBD1. Germline V gives CDR1 MNHEY, CDR2 SVGAGI. The CDR3 has 13 amino acids. With V trimmed by 10 bases and J by 3 bases, 7 bases remained unmatched. CDR3 loop: CATGTGYDYEQYF. The DNA for the CDR3 is TGTGCCACCGGGACAGGGTACGACTACGAGCAGTACTTC.

This chain connects TRBV7-2 to TRBJ2-3; D unclear. This CDR3 spans 14 amino acids. Germline V CDR1 and CDR2: SGHTA, FQGNSA. Trimming removed 5 bases at V and 5 bases at J, with 14 bases between. DNA of the CDR3: TGTGCCAGCAGCGGCGACTCCCTGGGAGATACGCAGTATTTT. Residues: CASSGDSLGDTQYF.

The chain joins TRBV6-2 or TRBV6-3 to TRBJ2-3; tentative D call: TRBD2 (5 bases). Germline lookup yields CDR1 MNHEY and CDR2 SVGEGT. V was clipped by 2 bases and J by 1 base, with 16 bases between them. The CDR3 runs 17 residues. CDR3 amino acids: CASSYGSGNVGTDTQYF. The CDR3, as DNA: TGTGCCAGCAGTTACGGATCGGGAAATGTAGGCACAGATACGCAGTATTTT.

This chain uses TRBV19 with TRBJ2-7; TRBD2 is a possible D gene (5 bases). V was cut by 4 bases and J by 6 bases, with 13 bases left in between. The CDR3 is 13 residues long. Per the germline V gene, CDR1 is LNHDA and CDR2 is SQIVND (reference sequence). The CDR3, as DNA: TGTGCCAGTAGTACCGCCCGGGGAAGCGAGCAGTACTTC. It yields the protein CASSTARGSEQYF.

This clone was counted between two and nine times. The rearrangement links TRBV4-2 to TRBJ1-5; D perhaps matches TRBD1 (6 bases). V was clipped by 4 bases and J by 3 bases, with 10 bases between them. Germline CDR1 is LGHNA and CDR2 is YNFKEQ. This CDR3 contains 14 residues. The CDR3 nucleotides are TGTGCCAGCAGCCGAACAGGGCTCAATCAGCCCCAGCATTTT. Translation: CASSRTGLNQPQHF.

The chain carries TRBV19 and TRBJ1-5; no firm D call. Between the trimmed V and J ends, which lost 4 bases and 4 bases, there was a span of 11 bases. From germline, CDR1 is LNHDA and CDR2 SQIVND (reference sequence). The CDR3 extends over 14 amino acids. This chain's CDR3 is CASSTLAGNQPQHF. The CDR3 DNA sequence: TGTGCCAGTAGTACCTTGGCCGGGAATCAGCCCCAGCATTTT.

The rearrangement joins TRBV3-1 (or the pseudogene TRBV3-2) to TRBJ1-4, with TRBD1 identical over 8 bases. This CDR3 contains 15 residues. The V and J ends lost 4 bases and 6 bases, in that order; junction bases with no gene match: 7. CDR1 and CDR2 (germline): LGHDT, YNNKEL (reference sequence). CDR3 loop: CASSPDRVRDEKLFF. DNA for the CDR3: TGTGCCAGCAGCCCGGACAGGGTGAGGGATGAAAAACTGTTTTTT.

This rearrangement joins TRBV28 to TRBJ2-2; a weak D match, TRBD1 (6 bases). The V end lost 6 bases, the J end lost 5 bases, and 13 bases lay between the germline ends. The CDR3 totals 14 residues. Germline V CDR1 and CDR2: MDHEN, SYDVKM. CDR3 nucleotide sequence: TGTGCCAGCAGATCCAGGGGCCCGACCGGGGAGCTGTTTTTT. This codes for CASRSRGPTGELFF. Based on the CDR3 plus reference TRBV28 and TRBJ2-2, the full variable domain is DVKVTQSSRYLVKRTGEKVFLECVQDMDHENMFWYRQDPGLGLRLIYFSYDVKMKEKGDIPEGYSVSREKKERFSLILESASTNQTSMYLCASRSRGPTGELFFGEGSRLTVL.

The chain uses TRBV4-3 and TRBJ1-1; 8 nucleotides agree with TRBD1. V was pared by 3 bases and J by 5 bases, with 8 bases of the junction left unmatched. This CDR3 region has 15 residues. The germline V gene encodes CDR1 LGHNA and CDR2 YSLEER. The chain's CDR3 is CASSQDSRGRTEAFF. The CDR3 DNA is TGCGCCAGCAGCCAGGACTCCAGGGGGCGTACTGAAGCTTTCTTT.

This sequence joins TRBV4-3 and TRBJ1-2; D is uncertain. CDR1 LGHNA and CDR2 YSLEER come from the germline V gene. This CDR3 region has 16 residues. Trimming took off 0 bases at V and 6 bases at J, with 17 bases between the two ends. The CDR3 sequence: CASSQEVPSRSHGYTF. In DNA, the CDR3 is TGCGCCAGCAGCCAAGAGGTCCCCTCTAGGTCCCATGGCTACACCTTC.

The chain is built from TRBV2 and TRBJ1-3; D not resolved. The germline V gene encodes CDR1 SNHLY and CDR2 FYNNEI. The V end was cut by 5 bases, the J end by 4 bases, with 21 bases between. The CDR3 is 17 amino acids. In nucleotides, the CDR3 is TGTGCCAGCAGTAAGGTCCGGTCGGCCGCGGGCGGAAACACCATATATTTT. The encoded protein is CASSKVRSAAGGNTIYF.

This chain links TRBV13 with TRBJ2-7, with TRBD2 as a possible D gene (5 bases). The CDR3 contains 14 residues. Germline V gene lookup returns CDR1 PRHDT and CDR2 FYEKMQ (reference sequence). V gave up 3 bases and J gave up 2 bases, with 11 bases separating them. The CDR3 sequence is CASSFRGFTYEQYF. CDR3 nucleotide sequence: TGTGCCAGCAGCTTCCGGGGTTTTACCTACGAGCAGTACTTC.

The chain has TRBV27 and TRBJ2-3; TRBD1 might be the D (5 bases). The CDR3 totals 18 residues. The ends were cut back, 5 bases at V and 6 bases at J, with 27 bases in the middle. The germline CDR1 and CDR2 sequences are MNHEY and SMNVEV (reference sequence). The CDR3: CASSARAPQLGAWDTQYF. As DNA, the CDR3 is TGTGCCAGCAGTGCTAGAGCCCCCCAGTTAGGGGCCTGGGATACGCAGTATTTT.

This clone showed up just a few times. An end of the junction differs from the germline gene, which may be a read error. J is TRBJ2-7 and V is TRBV7-9, with a possible D match to TRBD2 (6 bases). This CDR3 has 13 residues. The germline CDR1 and CDR2 sequences are SEHNR and FQNEAQ (reference sequence). CDR3 DNA sequence: TGTGCCAGCAGCCTAGCGAGTCCTTACGAGCAGTACTTC. As protein: CASSLASPYEQYF.

The gene calls are TRBV9 and TRBJ2-3; 7 bases are a match to TRBD2. The trim removed 4 bases at V and 2 bases at J, leaving 13 bases unmatched. Germline-derived CDR1 and CDR2 are SGDLS and YYNGEE. This CDR3 is built from 17 residues. As DNA, the CDR3 is TGTGCCAGCAGCCCTTACGAACGAGGGGACTACACAGATACGCAGTATTTT. Encoded protein: CASSPYERGDYTDTQYF.